The following is a TCR beta chain sequence with its context. This sample is drawn from a study of blood T cell repertoires in COVID-19. Looking at the study overall: PBMCs, B-cell-depleted T cells, or T cells provided the cDNA or gDNA that made up the material.

Some clones are missing from TCRdb's copy, which holds only in-frame ones; the method was immunoSEQ multiplex PCR. The sample lists 250,000 or so clones, 75% to 95% occurring once. The specimen was PBMCs or T cells enriched from blood (not recorded which). The TCR sequence derives from a man aged 35 to 55 who had been exposed to COVID-19.

The CDR3 sequence: CASSFESNYGYTF. The CDR3 DNA is TGTGCCAGCAGTTTCGAGAGTAACTATGGCTACACCTTC. The rearrangement joins TRBV6-5 to TRBJ1-2; D call uncertain. Trimming stripped 4 bases from V and 1 base from J, with 7 bases between. This CDR3 comprises 13 residues. Germline values: CDR1 MNHEY, CDR2 SVGAGI.